A selection of T cell receptor beta chains follows, all from one sample in a study of beta chain features in type 1 diabetes. Using immunoSEQ multiplex PCR, the repertoire was profiled, and TCRdb retains in-frame clones only, with some absent. The sample lists almost 250,000 clones, 14% occurring once. The sequenced sample consisted of naive CD4+ T cells from blood. All receptors derive from a woman aged 40 to 50 in good health. The CDR3 runs from the conserved cysteine through the conserved F or W. A D gene is named only where the DNA matches it firmly. The size entry is marked missing in some rows and otherwise reads once, few, many or a size class.

V: TRBV5-1
size: .
J: TRBJ1-2
D: .
DNA: TGCGCCAGCAGCCTGGGGGTAACAGGGAACTATGGCTACACCTTC
CDR3: CASSLGVTGNYGYTF

V: TRBV7-7
size: .
J: TRBJ2-3
D: TRBD2
DNA: TGTGCCGAATGGGGACTAGCGGCAGATACGCAGTATTTT
CDR3: CAEWGLAADTQYF

V: TRBV5-4
size: few
J: TRBJ2-3
D: .
DNA: TGTGCCAGCAGCTTGGGGAGCGTAGCAGATACGCAGTATTTT
CDR3: CASSLGSVADTQYF

V: TRBV9
size: few
J: TRBJ2-5
D: .
DNA: TGTGCCAGCAGCCCTCGCAGCTCCCGAACAGGGTCTGGCGAAGAGACCCAGTACTTC
CDR3: CASSPRSSRTGSGEETQYF

V: TRBV29-1
size: few
J: TRBJ2-7
D: .
DNA: TGCAGCGTTGGACAGGCGACCTACGAGCAGTACTTC
CDR3: CSVGQATYEQYF

V: TRBV23-1
size: .
J: TRBJ2-5
D: TRBD2
DNA: TGCGCCAGCAGTCATCCTAGCGGGGGGGTTCAAGAGACCCAGTACTTC
CDR3: CASSHPSGGVQETQYF

V: TRBV5-4
size: .
J: TRBJ2-3
D: .
DNA: TGTGCCAGCAGCTCGGCTAGTAGACCTCTCGATACGCAGTATTTT
CDR3: CASSSASRPLDTQYF

V: TRBV5-4
size: .
J: TRBJ2-7
D: .
DNA: TGTGCCAGCAGCTTGGGAGTGAACGAGCAGTACTTC
CDR3: CASSLGVNEQYF

V: TRBV19
size: few
J: TRBJ1-1
D: .
DNA: TGTGCCAGTACCACTTACACTGAAGCTTTCTTT
CDR3: CASTTYTEAFF

V: TRBV18
size: few
J: TRBJ2-3
D: TRBD2
DNA: TGTGCCAGCTCACTAACTAGCGGGGGCCCATCTCAAAGCACAGATACGCAGTATTTT
CDR3: CASSLTSGGPSQSTDTQYF

V: TRBV7-2
size: few
J: TRBJ1-5
D: TRBD1
DNA: TGTGCCAGCAGCCGGGACAGGGCTATCTATCAGCCCCAGCATTTT
CDR3: CASSRDRAIYQPQHF